These 10 T cell receptor beta chains were all obtained from the same sample, sequenced in a study of identical twins. One entry per CDR3 protein results from TCRdb running MiXCR on the 5' RACE reads. The sample carries under 350,000 distinct CDR3 sequences, roughly 9% recorded once. The sample was also linked to a second study, of yellow fever vaccine responses in identical twins.

Sequencing input: CD8+ T cells sorted from blood. The receptors originated from a woman between 18 and 29 years old in good health.

V gene TRBV5-8 combines with J gene TRBJ1-1; weak D call: TRBD1 (6 bases). Germline CDR1 reads SGHTS; CDR2 reads YDEGEE. The CDR3 is 15 amino acids. With 1 base removed from V and 3 bases from J, the gap between germline ends came to 13 bases. The CDR3 loop is CASSLSRGVDTEAFF. CDR3 nucleotide sequence: TGTGCCAGCAGCTTGTCGAGGGGGGTGGACACTGAAGCTTTCTTT.

This clonotype was seen a few times. The chain links TRBV29-1 to TRBJ2-2; D might be TRBD2 (6 bases). The CDR3 extends over 16 amino acids. Germline V gives CDR1 SQVTM, CDR2 ANQGSEA. With 2 bases removed from V and 2 bases from J, the gap between germline ends came to 15 bases. The CDR3 region is CSVEILSSVNTGELFF. The CDR3 DNA is TGCAGCGTTGAAATATTGTCTAGCGTCAACACCGGGGAGCTGTTTTTT.

This clonotype occurred a few times. The V call is TRBV27, the J call TRBJ2-3; 8 positions agree with TRBD2. The J segment lost 2 bases and the V segment lost 6 bases, leaving 10 bases of the junction unmatched. Germline V gives CDR1 MNHEY, CDR2 SMNVEV (reference sequence). The CDR3 consists of 16 residues. CDR3: CASRGLAGLFTDTQYF. The CDR3 DNA is TGTGCCAGCAGGGGGTTAGCGGGGCTTTTCACAGATACGCAGTATTTT.

This clonotype has ten or more counts. The rearrangement joins TRBV6-1 to TRBJ2-2; D might be TRBD2 (5 bases). Germline V gives CDR1 MNHNS, CDR2 SASEGT. Between the trimmed V and J ends, which lost 4 bases and 3 bases, there was a span of 6 bases. CDR3 length equals 13 residues. The CDR3 sequence is CASSGGDTGELFF. DNA of the CDR3: TGTGCCAGCAGTGGGGGAGACACCGGGGAGCTGTTTTTT.

The chain combines TRBV2 with TRBJ2-5; D remains ambiguous. The CDR3 consists of 15 residues. CDR1 is SNHLY and CDR2 is FYNNEI in the germline V gene. Trimming took off 0 bases at V and 1 base at J, with 9 bases between the two ends. CDR3 protein: CASSEALSTQETQYF. In DNA, the CDR3 is TGTGCCAGCAGTGAAGCGCTTAGTACCCAAGAGACCCAGTACTTC.

This clonotype was observed many times. The chain joins TRBV7-9 to TRBJ2-5; D is tentatively TRBD1 or TRBD2 (6 bases each). The CDR3 covers 16 residues. CDR1 is SEHNR and CDR2 is FQNEAQ in the germline V gene (reference sequence). Trimming stripped 3 bases from V and 5 bases from J, with 19 bases between. CDR3 sequence reads: CASSLVTTGAMETQYF. In DNA, the CDR3 is TGTGCCAGCAGCTTGGTTACCACGGGGGCAATGGAGACCCAGTACTTC.

There are a few counts of this clonotype. V usage is TRBV27 and J usage is TRBJ1-1; 7 positions agree with TRBD1. V gave up 4 bases and J gave up 1 base; unmatched junction bases: 9. This CDR3 region has 16 residues. CDR1 MNHEY and CDR2 SMNVEV come from the germline V gene (reference sequence). In DNA form, the CDR3 reads TGTGCCAGCAGTTATCCACACCGGGACAGGAACACTGAAGCTTTCTTT. This gives the protein CASSYPHRDRNTEAFF.

This clonotype was found a few times. The chain combines TRBV7-9 with TRBJ2-7; D is uncertain. Trimming pared 5 bases from V and 1 base from J, leaving 9 bases between. Germline V gives CDR1 SEHNR, CDR2 FQNEAQ (reference sequence). CDR3 size: 13 residues. This CDR3 is CASSPAPSYEQYF. The CDR3 coding sequence is TGTGCCAGCAGCCCCGCACCGTCCTACGAGCAGTACTTC. The full variable domain, its missing parts supplied by reference TRBV7-9 and TRBJ2-7, is DTGVSQNPRHKITKRGQNVTFRCDPISEHNRLYWYRQTLGQGPEFLTYFQNEAQLEKSRLLSDRFSAERPKGSFSTLEIQRTEQGDSAMYLCASSPAPSYEQYFGPGTRLTVT.

This clonotype was picked up a small number of times. Here the CDR3 DNA reads TGTGCCAGCAGCTGGTGGGAGATGGGGGGAGAGACCCAGTACTTC. It codes for CASSWWEMGGETQYF. The gene calls are TRBV11-2 and TRBJ2-5; D might be TRBD2 (6 bases). Trimming stripped 4 bases from V and 4 bases from J, with 16 bases between. CDR1 is SGHAT, CDR2 FQNNGV, per germline. The CDR3 is made up of 15 amino acids.

In this sample, this clonotype turned up a few times. The rearrangement joins TRBV7-6 to TRBJ1-5, with D possibly being TRBD1 (5 bases). The germline gives CDR1 SGHVS, CDR2 FNYEAQ. The CDR3 totals 15 residues. Trimming shortened V by 2 bases and J by 9 bases, and 17 bases separated the two germline ends. The CDR3 is CASSLTSGQNLPQHF. The DNA of the CDR3 is TGTGCCAGCAGCTTAACCTCGGGGCAAAATTTGCCCCAGCATTTT. The whole variable domain, filled in from reference TRBV7-6 and TRBJ1-5, reads GAGVSQSPRYKVTKRGQDVALRCDPISGHVSLYWYRQALGQGPEFLTYFNYEAQQDKSGLPNDRFSAERPEGSISTLTIQRTEQRDSAMYRCASSLTSGQNLPQHFGDGTRLSIL.